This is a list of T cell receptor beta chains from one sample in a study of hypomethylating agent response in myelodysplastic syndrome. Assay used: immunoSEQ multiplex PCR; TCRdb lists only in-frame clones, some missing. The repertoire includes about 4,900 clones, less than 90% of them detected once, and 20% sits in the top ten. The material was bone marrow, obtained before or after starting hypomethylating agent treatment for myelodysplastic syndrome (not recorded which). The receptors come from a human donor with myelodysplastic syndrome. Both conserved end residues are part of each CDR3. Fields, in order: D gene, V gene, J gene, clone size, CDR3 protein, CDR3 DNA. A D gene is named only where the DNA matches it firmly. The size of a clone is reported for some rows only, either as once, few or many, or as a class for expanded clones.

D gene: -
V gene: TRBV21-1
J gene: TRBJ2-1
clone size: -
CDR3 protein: CASSKSDYRDNEQFF
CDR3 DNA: TGTGCCAGCAGCAAATCGGACTATCGCGACAATGAGCAGTTCTTC

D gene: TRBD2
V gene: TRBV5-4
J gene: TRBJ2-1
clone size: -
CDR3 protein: CASSTSGAGVGQFF
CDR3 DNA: TGTGCCAGCAGTACTAGCGGGGCTGGGGTCGGGCAGTTCTTC

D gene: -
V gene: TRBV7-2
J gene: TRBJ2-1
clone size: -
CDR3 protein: CASSLVGGKAFEQFF
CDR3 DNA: TGTGCCAGCAGCTTAGTGGGCGGGAAGGCTTTTGAGCAGTTCTTC

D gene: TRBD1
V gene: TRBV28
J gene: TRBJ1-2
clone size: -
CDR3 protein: CASSLMGQGFGYTF
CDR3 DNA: TGTGCCAGCAGTTTAATGGGACAGGGGTTTGGCTACACCTTC

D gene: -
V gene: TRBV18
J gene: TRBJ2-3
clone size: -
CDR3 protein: CASSPLANTRTDTQYF
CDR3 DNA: TGTGCCAGCTCACCACTGGCTAATACTCGCACAGATACGCAGTATTTT

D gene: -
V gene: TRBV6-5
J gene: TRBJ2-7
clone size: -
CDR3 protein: CASSLTGGYSYEQYF
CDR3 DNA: TGTGCCAGCAGTCTCACAGGCGGATACTCCTACGAGCAGTACTTC

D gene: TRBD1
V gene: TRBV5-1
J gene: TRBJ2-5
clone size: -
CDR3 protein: CASKGTGATQETQYF
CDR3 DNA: TGCGCCAGCAAAGGGACAGGGGCAACACAAGAGACCCAGTACTTC

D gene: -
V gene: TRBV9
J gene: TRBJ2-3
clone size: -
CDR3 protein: CASSVQGSVDTQYF
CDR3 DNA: TGTGCCAGCAGCGTACAGGGTTCAGTAGATACGCAGTATTTT

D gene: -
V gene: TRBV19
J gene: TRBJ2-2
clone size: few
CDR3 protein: CASSIRSTGNTGELFF
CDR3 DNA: TGTGCCAGTAGTATAAGGTCGACAGGGAACACCGGGGAGCTGTTTTTT

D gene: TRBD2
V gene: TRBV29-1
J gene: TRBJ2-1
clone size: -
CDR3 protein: CSVSTSGRGSEQFF
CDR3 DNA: TGCAGCGTGTCTACTAGCGGGAGGGGGAGTGAGCAGTTCTTC

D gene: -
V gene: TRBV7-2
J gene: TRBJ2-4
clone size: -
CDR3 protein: CASSLVNSDIQYF
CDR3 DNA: TGTGCCAGCAGCTTAGTTAATAGTGACATTCAGTACTTC

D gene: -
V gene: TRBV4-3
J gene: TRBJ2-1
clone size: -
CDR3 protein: CASSLFLAQEQFF
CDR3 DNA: TGCGCCAGCAGCCTCTTCCTTGCGCAAGAGCAGTTCTTC

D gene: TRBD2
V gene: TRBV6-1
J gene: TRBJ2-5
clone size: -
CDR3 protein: CASRSGSKTQYF
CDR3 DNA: TGTGCCAGCAGAAGCGGGAGTAAGACCCAGTACTTC

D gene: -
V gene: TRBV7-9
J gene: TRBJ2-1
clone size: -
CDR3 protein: CASSLLRINEQFF
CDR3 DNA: TGTGCCAGCAGCTTGTTACGGATCAATGAGCAGTTCTTC